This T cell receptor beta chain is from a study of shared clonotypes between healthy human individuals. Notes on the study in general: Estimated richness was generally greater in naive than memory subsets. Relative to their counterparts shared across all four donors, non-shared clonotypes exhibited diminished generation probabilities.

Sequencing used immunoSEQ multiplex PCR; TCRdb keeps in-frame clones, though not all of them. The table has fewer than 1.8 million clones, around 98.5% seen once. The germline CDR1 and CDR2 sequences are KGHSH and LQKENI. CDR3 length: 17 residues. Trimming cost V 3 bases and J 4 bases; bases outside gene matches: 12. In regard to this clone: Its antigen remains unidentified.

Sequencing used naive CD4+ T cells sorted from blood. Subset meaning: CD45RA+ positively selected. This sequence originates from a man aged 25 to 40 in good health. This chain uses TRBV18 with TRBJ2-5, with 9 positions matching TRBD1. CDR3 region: CASSPLPGQGVRETQYF. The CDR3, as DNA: TGTGCCAGCTCACCCCTGCCGGGACAGGGTGTCCGAGAGACCCAGTACTTC.